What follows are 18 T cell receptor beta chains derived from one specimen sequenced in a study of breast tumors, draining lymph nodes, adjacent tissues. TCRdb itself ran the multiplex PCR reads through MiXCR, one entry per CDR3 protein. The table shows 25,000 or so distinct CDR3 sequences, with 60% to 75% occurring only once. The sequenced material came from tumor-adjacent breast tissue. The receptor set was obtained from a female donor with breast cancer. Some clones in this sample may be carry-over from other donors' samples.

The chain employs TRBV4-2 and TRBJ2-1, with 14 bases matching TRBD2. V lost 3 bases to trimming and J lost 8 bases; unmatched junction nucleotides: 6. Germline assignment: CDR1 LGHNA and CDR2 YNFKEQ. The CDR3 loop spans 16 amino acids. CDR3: CASSHVRLAGGYEQFF. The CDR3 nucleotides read TGTGCCAGCAGCCATGTAAGACTAGCGGGAGGGTATGAGCAGTTCTTC.

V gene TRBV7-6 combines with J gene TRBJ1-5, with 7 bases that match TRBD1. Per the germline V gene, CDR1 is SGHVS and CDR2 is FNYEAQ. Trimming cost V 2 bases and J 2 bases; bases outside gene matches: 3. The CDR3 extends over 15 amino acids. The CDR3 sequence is CASSLQGGGNQPQHF. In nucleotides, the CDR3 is TGTGCCAGCAGCTTACAGGGGGGTGGCAATCAGCCCCAGCATTTT.

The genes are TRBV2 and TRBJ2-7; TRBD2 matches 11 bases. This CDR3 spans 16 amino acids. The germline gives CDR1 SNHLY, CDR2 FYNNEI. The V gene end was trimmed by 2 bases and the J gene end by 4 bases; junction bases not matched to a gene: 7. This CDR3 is CASSETLAGGPYEQYF. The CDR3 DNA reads TGTGCCAGCAGTGAAACGCTAGCGGGAGGTCCTTACGAGCAGTACTTC.

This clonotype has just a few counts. The CDR3 nucleotides are TGCAGTGCTAGACAGCCTAATTGGGTGGTAGGCACTGAAGCTTTCTTT. Translation gives CSARQPNWVVGTEAFF. This chain links TRBV20-1 with TRBJ1-1; D gene unclear. The CDR3 covers 16 residues. Germline loops: CDR1 DFQATT, CDR2 SNEGSKA (reference sequence). V gave up 2 bases and J gave up 4 bases, with 20 bases separating them.

The CDR3 here is CASSRGRGANYGYTF. CDR3 nucleotide sequence: TGTGCCAGCAGCCGAGGGAGGGGGGCGAACTATGGCTACACCTTC. The chain is built from TRBV2 and TRBJ1-2, with a weak D call TRBD1 (6 bases). This CDR3 has 15 residues. Germline V CDR1 and CDR2: SNHLY, FYNNEI. V shed 6 bases and J shed 2 bases, with 16 bases lying between them.

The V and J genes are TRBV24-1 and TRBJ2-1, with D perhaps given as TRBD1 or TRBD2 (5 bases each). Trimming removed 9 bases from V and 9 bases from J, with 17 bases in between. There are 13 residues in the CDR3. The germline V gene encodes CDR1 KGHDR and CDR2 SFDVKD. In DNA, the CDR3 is TGTGCCACCCAACGCTCCGGGGCACCTGAGCAGTTCTTC. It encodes CATQRSGAPEQFF.

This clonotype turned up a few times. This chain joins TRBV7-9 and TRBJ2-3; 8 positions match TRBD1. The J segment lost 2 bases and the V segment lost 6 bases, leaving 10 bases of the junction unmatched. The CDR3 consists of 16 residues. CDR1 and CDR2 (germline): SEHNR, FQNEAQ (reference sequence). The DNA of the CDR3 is TGTGCCAGCAGGATAGGGCAGGGGGCAGCCACAGATACGCAGTATTTT. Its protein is CASRIGQGAATDTQYF. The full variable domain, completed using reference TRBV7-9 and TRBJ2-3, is DTGVSQNPRHKITKRGQNVTFRCDPISEHNRLYWYRQTLGQGPEFLTYFQNEAQLEKSRLLSDRFSAERPKGSFSTLEIQRTEQGDSAMYLCASRIGQGAATDTQYFGPGTRLTVL.

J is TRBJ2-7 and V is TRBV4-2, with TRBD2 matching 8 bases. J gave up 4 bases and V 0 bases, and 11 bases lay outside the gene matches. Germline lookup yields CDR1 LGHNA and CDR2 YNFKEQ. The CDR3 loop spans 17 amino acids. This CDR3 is CASSQDIAGAGVYEQYF. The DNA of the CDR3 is TGTGCCAGCAGCCAAGATATAGCTGGAGCGGGAGTTTACGAGCAGTACTTC.

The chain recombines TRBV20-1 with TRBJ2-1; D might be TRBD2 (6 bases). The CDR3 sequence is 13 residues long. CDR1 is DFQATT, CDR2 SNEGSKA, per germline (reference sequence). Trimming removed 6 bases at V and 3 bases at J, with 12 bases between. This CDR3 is CSATGTHYNEQFF. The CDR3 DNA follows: TGCAGTGCAACCGGGACTCACTACAATGAGCAGTTCTTC.

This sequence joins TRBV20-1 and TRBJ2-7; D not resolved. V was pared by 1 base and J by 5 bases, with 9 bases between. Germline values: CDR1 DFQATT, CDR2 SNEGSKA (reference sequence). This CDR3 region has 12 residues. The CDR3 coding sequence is TGCAGTGCTAGAGGTCAGACCCACGAGCAGTACTTC. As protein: CSARGQTHEQYF.

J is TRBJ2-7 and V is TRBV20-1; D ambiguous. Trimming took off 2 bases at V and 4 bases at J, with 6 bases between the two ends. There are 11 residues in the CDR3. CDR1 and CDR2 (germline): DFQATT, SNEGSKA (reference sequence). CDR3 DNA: TGCAGTGCTAGATTGTCGTACGAGCAGTACTTC. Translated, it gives CSARLSYEQYF.

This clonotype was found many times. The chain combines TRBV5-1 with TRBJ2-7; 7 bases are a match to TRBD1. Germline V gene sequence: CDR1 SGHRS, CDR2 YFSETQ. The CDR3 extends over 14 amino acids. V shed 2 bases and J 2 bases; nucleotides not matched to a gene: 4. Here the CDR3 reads CASSFTGAAYEQYF. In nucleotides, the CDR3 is TGCGCCAGCAGCTTTACAGGGGCCGCCTACGAGCAGTACTTC.

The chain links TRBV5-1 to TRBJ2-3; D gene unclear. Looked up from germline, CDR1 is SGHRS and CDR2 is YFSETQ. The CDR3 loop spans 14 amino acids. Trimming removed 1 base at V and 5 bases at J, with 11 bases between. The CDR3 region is CASSLLQREDTQYF. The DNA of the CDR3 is TGCGCCAGCAGCTTGTTACAAAGGGAAGATACGCAGTATTTT. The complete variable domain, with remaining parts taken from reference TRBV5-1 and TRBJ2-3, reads KAGVTQTPRYLIKTRGQQVTLSCSPISGHRSVSWYQQTPGQGLQFLFEYFSETQRNKGNFPGRFSGRQFSNSRSEMNVSTLELGDSALYLCASSLLQREDTQYFGPGTRLTVL.

The CDR3 DNA is TGCAGTGCTAGAGATAGCGGGAGCACAGATACGCAGTATTTT. Protein sequence: CSARDSGSTDTQYF. The chain joins TRBV20-1 to TRBJ2-3, with 7 bases fitting TRBD2. Germline V gene lookup returns CDR1 DFQATT and CDR2 SNEGSKA (reference sequence). The CDR3 extends over 14 amino acids. The V and J ends lost 0 bases and 0 bases, in that order; junction bases with no gene match: 0.

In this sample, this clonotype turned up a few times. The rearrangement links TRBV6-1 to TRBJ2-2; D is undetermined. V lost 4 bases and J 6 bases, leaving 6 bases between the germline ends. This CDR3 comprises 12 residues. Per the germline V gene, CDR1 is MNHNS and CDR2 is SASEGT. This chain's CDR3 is CASSGSAGELFF. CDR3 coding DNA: TGTGCCAGCAGTGGGTCCGCCGGGGAGCTGTTTTTT.

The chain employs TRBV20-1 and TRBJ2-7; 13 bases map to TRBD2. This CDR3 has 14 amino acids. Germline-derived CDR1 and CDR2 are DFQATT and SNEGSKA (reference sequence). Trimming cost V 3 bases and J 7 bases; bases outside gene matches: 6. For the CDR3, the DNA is TGCAGTGCTAGCATACTAGCGGGAGGGTCTGAGCAGTACTTC. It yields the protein CSASILAGGSEQYF.

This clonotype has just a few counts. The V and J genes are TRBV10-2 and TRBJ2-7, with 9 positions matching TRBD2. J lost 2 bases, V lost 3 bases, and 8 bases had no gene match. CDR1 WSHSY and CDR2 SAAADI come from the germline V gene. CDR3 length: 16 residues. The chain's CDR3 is CASSDPAGGAAYEQYF. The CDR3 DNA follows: TGCGCCAGCAGTGACCCGGCGGGGGGGGCAGCCTACGAGCAGTACTTC.

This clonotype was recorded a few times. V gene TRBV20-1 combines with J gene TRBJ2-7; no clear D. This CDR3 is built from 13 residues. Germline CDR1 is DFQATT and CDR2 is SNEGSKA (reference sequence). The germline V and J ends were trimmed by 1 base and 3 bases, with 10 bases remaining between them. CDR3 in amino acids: CSARGRSDYEQYF. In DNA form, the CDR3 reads TGCAGTGCTAGAGGCCGCTCAGACTACGAGCAGTACTTC.